The 18 T cell receptor beta chains given below trace back to one sample, sequenced in a study of human T cells and chemical hapten exposure. TCRdb reprocessed the RACE reads via MiXCR and lists one record per CDR3 protein. The data show a few hundred thousand distinct CDR3 sequences, roughly 6% seen once. Time point reported: pre-sensitization, week 0. This sample's treatment: therapeutic diphenylcyclopropenone sensitization with weekly scalp DPC. This material consisted of whole blood, taken in connection with sensitization to the hapten diphenylcyclopropenone (DPC). The receptors were gathered from a woman younger than 30 with alopecia areata. Some clones in this sample may be carry-over from other donors' samples.

This chain links TRBV12-3 or TRBV12-4 with TRBJ2-3; maybe TRBD2 (7 bases). The CDR3 has 15 amino acids. V lost 2 bases and J lost 2, with 11 bases in between. The CDR3 loop reads CASSLSGGHTDTQYF. The CDR3 DNA sequence: TGTGCCAGCAGTTTATCCGGGGGGCACACAGATACGCAGTATTTT.

This clonotype has more than one count but fewer than ten. The rearrangement links TRBV6-5 to TRBJ2-7; D is perhaps TRBD1 or TRBD2 (5 bases each). V lost 4 bases and J lost 0, with 19 bases in between. The CDR3 runs to 17 residues. Germline lookup yields CDR1 MNHEY and CDR2 SVGAGI. Written as DNA, the CDR3 is TGTGCCAGCAGTTTACGATACCCCACGGGACGCTCCTACGAGCAGTACTTC. This translates into CASSLRYPTGRSYEQYF.

This clonotype was counted ten times or more. This sequence joins TRBV27 and TRBJ1-1; 9 nucleotides match TRBD1. V dropped 5 bases and J dropped 5; count of bases not matched to a gene: 18. Germline CDR1 reads MNHEY; CDR2 reads SMNVEV (reference sequence). This CDR3 is built from 18 residues. The CDR3 reads CASSAIPWTGALMTEAFF. The CDR3 DNA reads as TGTGCCAGCAGTGCGATACCTTGGACAGGGGCTCTGATGACTGAAGCTTTCTTT.

V and J are TRBV6-1 and TRBJ2-5; 11 positions agree with TRBD2. The J segment lost 1 base and the V segment lost 5 bases, leaving 9 bases of the junction unmatched. Germline CDR1 reads MNHNS; CDR2 reads SASEGT. The CDR3 extends over 17 amino acids. The CDR3 region is CASSPGLAVFLQETQYF. The CDR3 bases are TGTGCCAGCAGTCCGGGACTAGCGGTCTTCCTCCAAGAGACCCAGTACTTC.

The chain employs TRBV7-9 and TRBJ2-7; 7 bases agree with TRBD1. The ends lost 4 bases at V and 4 bases at J; junction bases unmatched: 7. Germline V CDR1 and CDR2: SEHNR, FQNEAQ (reference sequence). The CDR3 runs 14 residues. CDR3 amino acids: CASSSGQREYEQYF. As DNA, the CDR3 is TGTGCCAGCAGCTCGGGACAGAGAGAATACGAGCAGTACTTC.

In its sample, this clonotype was seen many times. The gene calls are TRBV7-8 and TRBJ1-4; 9 bases fit TRBD1. Trimming took 5 bases from V and 5 from J; bases not matched to a gene: 9. The V gene's germline CDR1 is SGHVS and CDR2 FQNEAQ. CDR3 length: 16 amino acids. The CDR3 DNA reads TGTGCCAGCAGCGCCTCCCGACAGGGGGGAAATGAAAAACTGTTTTTT. This sequence encodes CASSASRQGGNEKLFF.

V usage is TRBV27 and J usage is TRBJ1-6, with D perhaps TRBD1 (6 bases). The CDR3 runs 14 residues. V shed 6 bases and J shed 6 bases, with 12 bases lying between them. CDR1 and CDR2 (germline): MNHEY, SMNVEV (reference sequence). The CDR3 loop reads CASRGVDSNSPLHF. The CDR3 DNA follows: TGTGCCAGCAGAGGCGTGGACAGTAATTCACCCCTCCACTTT.

This clonotype was counted between two and nine times. The chain joins TRBV5-1 to TRBJ1-1, with D possibly TRBD1 on 6 matching bases. Trimming removed 4 bases at V and 1 base at J, with 11 bases between. The CDR3 is made up of 14 amino acids. Per germline, CDR1 SGHRS and CDR2 YFSETQ. This chain's CDR3 is CASSPTGWNTEAFF. CDR3 sequence (DNA): TGCGCCAGCAGCCCCACAGGGTGGAACACTGAAGCTTTCTTT.

This rearrangement joins TRBV3-1 to TRBJ1-1; 7 nucleotides line up with TRBD1. Trimming cost V 0 bases and J 7 bases; bases outside gene matches: 8. This CDR3 spans 15 amino acids. The germline CDR1 and CDR2 sequences are LGHDT and YNNKEL (reference sequence). The chain's CDR3 is CASSQETAGGGEAFF. The CDR3 DNA follows: TGTGCCAGCAGCCAAGAGACTGCAGGGGGTGGTGAAGCTTTCTTT.

The rearrangement links TRBV25-1 to TRBJ2-5; 9 positions agree with TRBD1. The V and J ends lost 3 bases and 3 bases, in that order; junction bases with no gene match: 14. Germline CDR1 MGHDK, CDR2 SYGVNS. The CDR3 is 18 amino acids. CDR3 nucleotide sequence: TGTGCCAGCAGTGAGACCCGCCGGGACAGGGAGTACGAAGAGACCCAGTACTTC. Protein sequence: CASSETRRDREYEETQYF.

This clonotype appeared a few times. The chain couples TRBV25-1 to TRBJ1-1; 8 bases agree with TRBD1. The CDR3 loop spans 13 amino acids. CDR1 is MGHDK, CDR2 SYGVNS, per germline. Trimming at V came to 5 bases and at J to 7 bases, leaving 6 bases not matched to a gene. This CDR3 is CASSPSGGGEAFF. CDR3 nucleotide sequence: TGTGCCAGCAGTCCTTCAGGGGGCGGTGAAGCTTTCTTT.

This clonotype was seen only a few times. The gene calls are TRBV20-1 and TRBJ1-1, with D maybe TRBD1 (5 bases). The germline V gene has CDR1 DFQATT and CDR2 SNEGSKA (reference sequence). The length of the CDR3 is 13 residues. V gave up 5 bases and J gave up 0 bases, with 10 bases separating them. The CDR3 DNA is TGCAGTGCTGGCCGGGACCTGAACACTGAAGCTTTCTTT. It encodes CSAGRDLNTEAFF.

The chain has TRBV3-1 and TRBJ1-2; D gene ambiguous. V was trimmed by 3 bases and J by 2 bases, leaving 7 bases between them. CDR3 length: 13 residues. Germline V CDR1 and CDR2: LGHDT, YNNKEL (reference sequence). Here the CDR3 reads CASSHSRNYGYTF. The CDR3 coding sequence is TGTGCCAGCAGCCACTCCAGGAACTATGGCTACACCTTC.

This sequence joins TRBV11-1 and TRBJ2-5; D may correspond to TRBD1 or TRBD2 (6 bases each). V lost 5 bases, J lost 9 bases, and 25 bases lay in between. From germline, CDR1 is SGHAT and CDR2 FQDESV (reference sequence). The CDR3 loop spans 16 amino acids. CDR3 bases: TGTGCCAGCAGCCCCCGGAGGGGGGCCCCGGTGGTGGCCCAGTACTTC. Protein sequence: CASSPRRGAPVVAQYF.

V usage is TRBV12-3 or TRBV12-4 and J usage is TRBJ2-1; 14 positions agree with TRBD2. V lost 6 bases to trimming and J lost 5 bases; unmatched junction nucleotides: 12. This CDR3 region has 18 residues. CDR3 in amino acids: CASRSLGRGLAGDNEQFF. CDR3 nucleotides: TGTGCCAGCAGGAGTTTAGGGCGGGGACTAGCGGGGGACAATGAGCAGTTCTTC.

CDR3 in DNA: TGTGCCATCACCGGGACTAGCGGGGGGCGGGATGAGCAGTTCTTC. Translation gives CAITGTSGGRDEQFF. This sequence joins TRBV10-3 and TRBJ2-1; 15 positions agree with TRBD2. Trimming cost V 7 bases and J 8 bases; bases outside gene matches: 6. CDR3 size: 15 residues. CDR1 ENHRY and CDR2 SYGVKD come from the germline V gene.

This clonotype was detected ten times or more. The chain joins TRBV4-2 to TRBJ1-5; no definite D call. The CDR3 is made up of 15 amino acids. The V gene lost 5 bases and the J gene lost 2 bases, with 13 bases spanning the gap. The V gene's germline CDR1 is LGHNA and CDR2 YNFKEQ. The CDR3, as DNA: TGTGCCAGCAGCGCGACGGGGTTTGGCAATCAGCCCCAGCATTTT. It specifies CASSATGFGNQPQHF.

The sample holds a few counts of this clonotype. The chain uses TRBV5-1 and TRBJ1-6, with 9 bases aligning to TRBD1. V was clipped by 0 bases and J by 9 bases; unmatched bases: 4. The CDR3 has 15 residues. Germline CDR1 SGHRS, CDR2 YFSETQ. In DNA, the CDR3 is TGCGCCAGCAGCTTGGAAGGGACAGGGTCTTCACCCCTCCACTTT. Translating gives CASSLEGTGSSPLHF.